This is a list of T cell receptor beta chains from one sample in a study of CD8+ T cells in alopecia areata. Repertoires were generated with immunoSEQ multiplex PCR, while TCRdb's copy carries only in-frame clones and drops some. The sample gives under 75,000 clones, around 49% of which show up once; roughly 17% is in the top ten. Sequencing was performed on CD8+ T cells sorted from blood, taken at week 0. Every receptor here comes from a human donor with alopecia areata. The CDR3 runs from the conserved cysteine through the conserved F or W. A D gene is named only where the DNA matches it firmly. Not every row has a clone size; where given, it reads once, few, many or a size class.

J | D | size | V | DNA | CDR3
TRBJ2-1 | . | few | TRBV29-1 | TGCAGCGTCCTGAGCCTTAATGAGCAGTTCTTC | CSVLSLNEQFF
TRBJ2-7 | TRBD1 | . | TRBV7-9 | TGTGCCAGCAGCTCTACAGGGGCGCGCTCCTACGAGCAGTACTTC | CASSSTGARSYEQYF
TRBJ2-2 | TRBD2 | few | TRBV29-1 | TGCAGCGCTAAACCCGGGAGGGAAAACACCGGGGAGCTGTTTTTT | CSAKPGRENTGELFF
TRBJ2-5 | TRBD2 | . | TRBV9 | TGTGCCAGCAGCGTAGGTAGCGGGAGCTGGGAGACCCAGTACTTC | CASSVGSGSWETQYF
TRBJ2-3 | . | . | TRBV6-5 | TGTGCCAGCAGTTACGGTTCAGATACGCAGTATTTT | CASSYGSDTQYF
TRBJ2-2 | . | . | TRBV30 | TGTGCCTGGGATAGAGCTGTTTGGGGGGAGCTGTTTTTT | CAWDRAVWGELFF
TRBJ1-2 | . | many | TRBV7-2 | TGTGCCAGCAGCCCGTTAGGATACTACGGCTACACCTTC | CASSPLGYYGYTF
TRBJ2-2 | TRBD2 | once | TRBV9 | TGTGCCAGCAGCGACTCACTAGCGCTGAACACCGGGGAGCTGTTTTTT | CASSDSLALNTGELFF
TRBJ2-2 | . | . | TRBV5-1 | TGCGCCAGCAGCCTCAAGGAGGGGACGGAGTTGCGTGAGCTGTTTTTT | CASSLKEGTELRELFF
TRBJ2-7 | TRBD2 | few | TRBV14 | TGTGCCAGCAGCCAACTTCTAGCGGGAACTTCCTACGAGCAGTACTTC | CASSQLLAGTSYEQYF
TRBJ2-2 | TRBD2 | few | TRBV7-6 | TGTGCCAGCAGTTCACTAGCGGGAGGGCCATCGCCGAACACCGGGGAGCTGTTTTTT | CASSSLAGGPSPNTGELFF
TRBJ2-2 | TRBD2 | . | TRBV7-3 | TGTGCCAGCAGCAAATTCCGGGCAGGGGGACTAGCGGGAGAGACCGGGGAGCTGTTTTTT | CASSKFRAGGLAGETGELFF
TRBJ2-1 | . | . | TRBV9 | TGTGCCAGCAGCGGCGACCCAGGACCTAGCCATGAGCAGTTCTTC | CASSGDPGPSHEQFF
TRBJ2-5 | . | . | TRBV7-9 | TGTGCCAGCAGCTCGGAACGGGACTGGCCTCCTTCCCAGTACTTC | CASSSERDWPPSQYF
TRBJ2-2 | TRBD2 | medium-sized | TRBV11-2 | TGTGCCAGCAGCTTATTACAGCGGGAGCGGTACACCGGGGAGCTGTTTTTT | CASSLLQRERYTGELFF
TRBJ1-4 | . | few | TRBV21-1 | TGTGCCAGCAGCAAAAGGCAGGGTTCGGGTGAAAAACTGTTTTTT | CASSKRQGSGEKLFF
TRBJ2-1 | . | . | TRBV20-1 | TGCAGTGCTTGGGACTACAATGAGCAGTTCTTC | CSAWDYNEQFF
TRBJ1-5 | . | . | TRBV25-1 | TGTGCCAGCAGTGAATATCAATCCGGGCAGCCCCAGCATTTT | CASSEYQSGQPQHF
TRBJ2-3 | . | . | TRBV5-4 | TGTGCCAGCAGCTTAGGAACTAGAGGCACAGATACGCAGTATTTT | CASSLGTRGTDTQYF
TRBJ1-2 | TRBD1 | . | TRBV5-4 | TGTGCCAGCAGCGGGGGACAGTCATCTAACTATGGCTACACCTTC | CASSGGQSSNYGYTF
TRBJ2-5 | TRBD2 | . | TRBV30 | TGTGCCTGGAGGGGACTAGCGGGAGGAGAGACCCAGTACTTC | CAWRGLAGGETQYF
TRBJ2-4 | . | . | TRBV14 | TGTGCCAGCAGCCAAGTCCACGACAGGTCGGCCTTACTAGCCAAAAACATTCAGTACTTC | CASSQVHDRSALLAKNIQYF
TRBJ2-7 | TRBD2 | . | TRBV4-1 | TGCGCCAGCAGCCAAGTGATCGGGACTAGCGGCTACGAGCAGTACTTC | CASSQVIGTSGYEQYF
TRBJ2-7 | . | few | TRBV29-1 | TGCAGCGCCGCCCGGGGGTCGGCAAAGGATTCCTACGAGCAGTACTTC | CSAARGSAKDSYEQYF
TRBJ2-5 | TRBD2 | . | TRBV29-1 | TGCAGCGTTGTCCCTAGCGGGAGGAGGTGGGAGACCCAGTACTTC | CSVVPSGRRWETQYF
TRBJ1-5 | . | . | TRBV27 | TGTGCCAGCAGTCCTAGGGGGGGGAATCAGCCCCAGCATTTT | CASSPRGGNQPQHF
TRBJ1-1 | . | many | TRBV13 | TGTGCCAGCAGCCGACAGACATATATGAACACTGAAGCTTTCTTT | CASSRQTYMNTEAFF
TRBJ1-5 | . | many | TRBV6-1 | TGTGCCAGCAGTGAAGGGATGGGCAATCAGCCCCAGCATTTT | CASSEGMGNQPQHF
TRBJ2-7 | TRBD1 | . | TRBV5-1 | TGCGCCAGCAGCCCCTACCCGGGACAGGGCGGCTACGAGCAGTACTTC | CASSPYPGQGGYEQYF
TRBJ2-7 | TRBD2 | . | TRBV9 | TGTGCCAGCAGCGTAACGGGACTAGGCAACGAGCAGTACTTC | CASSVTGLGNEQYF
TRBJ2-7 | . | . | TRBV29-1 | TGCAGCGTAGGAGACACCGTGTCCTACGAGCAGTACTTC | CSVGDTVSYEQYF
TRBJ1-5 | . | few | TRBV27 | TGTGCCAGCAGTTTATTGGGTAAGAATCAGCCCCAGCATTTT | CASSLLGKNQPQHF
TRBJ1-1 | . | once | TRBV12-5 | TGTGCTAGTGGCCCGGGTGGGGGCACGAACACTGAAGCTTTCTTT | CASGPGGGTNTEAFF
TRBJ2-7 | . | . | TRBV6-4 | TGTGCCAGCAGTGAATGGGAAGTTCCCTACGAGCAGTACTTC | CASSEWEVPYEQYF
TRBJ2-3 | . | . | TRBV27 | TGTGCCAGCAGTCCGAGAGGGGTGTTAGGCACAGATACGCAGTATTTT | CASSPRGVLGTDTQYF
TRBJ2-7 | TRBD1 | . | TRBV14 | TGTGCCAGCAGCCGGAGGGACAGGGGGTACGAGCAGTACTTC | CASSRRDRGYEQYF
TRBJ2-7 | TRBD2 | . | TRBV9 | TGTGCCAGCAGCGTAGCGGCTAGCGGGTTGTACGAGCAGTACTTC | CASSVAASGLYEQYF